These 17 T cell receptor beta chains share one sample of origin, sequenced in a study of T cell responses to AZD1222 COVID-19 vaccine. Measured with immunoSEQ multiplex PCR; TCRdb has only the in-frame clones, and not every one. Found here are tens of thousands of clones, 80% to 90% of them singletons; the top ten hold 3.4%. This specimen consisted of peripheral blood, obtained 28 days after the second AZD1222 dose. The receptors were gathered from an adult who received the AZD1222 COVID-19 vaccine.

The chain carries TRBV30 and TRBJ1-2; D unresolved. The CDR3 is 16 amino acids. Germline V gene lookup returns CDR1 GTSNPN and CDR2 SVGIG (reference sequence). V lost 5 bases and J 4 bases, leaving 23 bases between the germline ends. The CDR3, as DNA: TGTGCCTGGCGATCTCGGGAGGCAGGAAATTTCTATGGCTACACCTTC. This translates into CAWRSREAGNFYGYTF.

The gene calls are TRBV3-1 (or the pseudogene TRBV3-2) and TRBJ2-3; D remains unclear. Per germline, CDR1 LGHDT and CDR2 YNNKEL (reference sequence). This CDR3 has 14 residues. V dropped 0 bases and J dropped 6 bases, with 10 bases sitting between them. The CDR3: CASSQEGSWDTQYF. CDR3 DNA sequence: TGTGCCAGCAGCCAAGAGGGCAGCTGGGATACGCAGTATTTT.

This chain joins TRBV29-1 and TRBJ1-6; tentatively, D is TRBD1 (5 bases). The CDR3 contains 13 residues. Trimming pared 2 bases from V and 5 bases from J, leaving 7 bases between. The germline gives CDR1 SQVTM, CDR2 ANQGSEA. CDR3 amino acids: CSVEKTDNSPLHF. CDR3 nucleotide sequence: TGCAGCGTTGAAAAGACAGATAATTCACCCCTCCACTTT. Supplemented by reference TRBV29-1 and TRBJ1-6, the full variable domain reads SAVISQKPSRDICQRGTSLTIQCQVDSQVTMMFWYRQQPGQSLTLIATANQGSEATYESGFVIDKFPISRPNLTFSTLTVSNMSPEDSSIYLCSVEKTDNSPLHFGNGTRLTVT.

J is TRBJ2-5 and V is TRBV25-1; no firm D call. CDR1 MGHDK and CDR2 SYGVNS come from the germline V gene. Trimming stripped 3 bases from V and 5 bases from J, with 16 bases between. The CDR3 totals 15 residues. CDR3 in amino acids: CASSEVKGSRETQYF. The CDR3, as DNA: TGTGCCAGCAGTGAGGTGAAGGGTTCACGCGAGACCCAGTACTTC.

The J gene is TRBJ1-1, the V gene TRBV6-5; 7 nucleotides agree with TRBD1. V dropped 5 bases and J dropped 8; count of bases not matched to a gene: 8. The CDR3 contains 13 residues. The germline gives CDR1 MNHEY, CDR2 SVGAGI. The DNA for the CDR3 is TGTGCCAGCAGTCGACAGGGTGGATCCGAAGCTTTCTTT. Amino acid sequence: CASSRQGGSEAFF.

The gene calls are TRBV30 and TRBJ2-2; D unresolved. Germline CDR1 reads GTSNPN; CDR2 reads SVGIG (reference sequence). This CDR3 contains 13 residues. Trimming removed 3 bases from V and 2 bases from J, with 7 bases in between. CDR3 nucleotide sequence: TGTGCCTGGAGCGCCAGAAACACCGGGGAGCTGTTTTTT. Amino acids: CAWSARNTGELFF.

The rearrangement joins TRBV5-8 to TRBJ2-1; D perhaps matches TRBD2 (5 bases). CDR3 length: 15 residues. Germline V CDR1 and CDR2: SGHTS, YDEGEE. The ends were cut back, 7 bases at V and 3 bases at J, with 17 bases in the middle. The CDR3 DNA sequence: TGTGCCAGCTTCACTACTAGGACTTTCTACAATGAGCAGTTCTTC. Residues: CASFTTRTFYNEQFF.

The chain is built from TRBV2 and TRBJ1-4, with TRBD1 matching 9 bases. V shed 7 bases and J 7 bases; nucleotides not matched to a gene: 13. CDR3 length equals 16 residues. The germline V gene has CDR1 SNHLY and CDR2 FYNNEI. CDR3: CASTQNPQGATEKLFF. For the CDR3, the DNA is TGTGCCAGCACCCAGAACCCACAGGGGGCAACTGAAAAACTGTTTTTT.

V and J are TRBV30 and TRBJ2-7, with a tentative D call TRBD2 (6 bases). The CDR3 contains 13 residues. V was cut by 5 bases and J by 3 bases, with 14 bases left in between. The germline V gene encodes CDR1 GTSNPN and CDR2 SVGIG (reference sequence). The CDR3 region has the DNA TGTGCCTGGGGGACTGATGTGGGCTACGAGCAGTACTTC. Its translation: CAWGTDVGYEQYF.

The gene calls are TRBV11-3 and TRBJ1-1, with TRBD1 matching 8 bases. V was clipped by 5 bases and J by 1 base; unmatched bases: 6. Germline V CDR1 and CDR2: SGHNT, YENEEA. The CDR3 consists of 15 residues. Here the CDR3 reads CASSGGRGPNTEAFF. The CDR3 DNA reads TGTGCCAGCAGCGGGGGCAGGGGGCCGAACACTGAAGCTTTCTTT.

V gene TRBV18 combines with J gene TRBJ2-1; 10 nucleotides line up with TRBD2. The CDR3 sequence is 14 residues long. Germline V gene lookup returns CDR1 KGHSH and CDR2 LQKENI. Trimming removed 1 base from V and 7 bases from J; junction bases left unmatched: 1. Here the CDR3 DNA reads TGTGCCAGCTCACCACGGACTAGCGGAAATGAGCAGTTCTTC. Translated, it gives CASSPRTSGNEQFF.

This clone was seen more than once but under ten times. The chain carries TRBV7-9 and TRBJ2-7, with 8 bases lining up with TRBD1. Germline CDR1 is SEHNR and CDR2 is FQNEAQ (reference sequence). The CDR3 length is 12 residues. The junction had 3 bases not matched to a gene; V was cut back by 6 bases and J by 5 bases. CDR3 in amino acids: CASRSGGDEQYF. Here the CDR3 DNA reads TGTGCCAGCAGGTCAGGGGGCGACGAGCAGTACTTC.

CDR3 in amino acids: CASSFSGTGELFF. The DNA for the CDR3 is TGTGCCAGCAGCTTTTCGGGGACCGGGGAGCTGTTTTTT. The chain couples TRBV7-9 to TRBJ2-2, with a weak D call TRBD2 (5 bases). Germline V gives CDR1 SEHNR, CDR2 FQNEAQ (reference sequence). The CDR3 loop spans 13 amino acids. V was clipped by 3 bases and J by 5 bases, with 7 bases between them.

The genes are TRBV5-1 and TRBJ1-3; D possibly corresponds to TRBD1 (5 bases). This CDR3 is 17 amino acids long. V was clipped by 3 bases and J by 0 bases, with 16 bases between them. The V gene's germline CDR1 is SGHRS and CDR2 YFSETQ. CDR3 coding DNA: TGCGCCAGCAGCTCCGGACCCCGCGACAGCTCTGGAAACACCATATATTTT. Translated: CASSSGPRDSSGNTIYF.

J is TRBJ1-5 and V is TRBV19; possible D gene TRBD1, 6 bases. Germline assignment: CDR1 LNHDA and CDR2 SQIVND (reference sequence). With 4 bases removed from V and 0 bases from J, the gap between germline ends came to 13 bases. CDR3 length: 16 residues. The CDR3 coding sequence is TGTGCCAGTAGTAATCCTGGACAGTATAGCAATCAGCCCCAGCATTTT. Translation gives CASSNPGQYSNQPQHF.

V usage is TRBV28 and J usage is TRBJ2-4; the D gene is possibly TRBD2 (5 bases). This CDR3 has 14 amino acids. Per germline, CDR1 MDHEN and CDR2 SYDVKM. V was pared by 7 bases and J by 9 bases, with 19 bases between. CDR3 loop: CASNEGLRGGIQYF. For the CDR3, the DNA is TGTGCCAGCAACGAAGGACTGCGCGGAGGCATTCAGTACTTC.

This chain joins TRBV30 and TRBJ2-1, with 8 bases lining up with TRBD1. The germline CDR1 and CDR2 sequences are GTSNPN and SVGIG (reference sequence). V gave up 2 bases and J gave up 12 bases; unmatched junction bases: 15. This CDR3 spans 15 amino acids. The CDR3: CAWSPRTGKGEVQFF. The CDR3 coding sequence is TGTGCCTGGAGTCCTCGGACAGGGAAAGGAGAGGTGCAGTTCTTC.